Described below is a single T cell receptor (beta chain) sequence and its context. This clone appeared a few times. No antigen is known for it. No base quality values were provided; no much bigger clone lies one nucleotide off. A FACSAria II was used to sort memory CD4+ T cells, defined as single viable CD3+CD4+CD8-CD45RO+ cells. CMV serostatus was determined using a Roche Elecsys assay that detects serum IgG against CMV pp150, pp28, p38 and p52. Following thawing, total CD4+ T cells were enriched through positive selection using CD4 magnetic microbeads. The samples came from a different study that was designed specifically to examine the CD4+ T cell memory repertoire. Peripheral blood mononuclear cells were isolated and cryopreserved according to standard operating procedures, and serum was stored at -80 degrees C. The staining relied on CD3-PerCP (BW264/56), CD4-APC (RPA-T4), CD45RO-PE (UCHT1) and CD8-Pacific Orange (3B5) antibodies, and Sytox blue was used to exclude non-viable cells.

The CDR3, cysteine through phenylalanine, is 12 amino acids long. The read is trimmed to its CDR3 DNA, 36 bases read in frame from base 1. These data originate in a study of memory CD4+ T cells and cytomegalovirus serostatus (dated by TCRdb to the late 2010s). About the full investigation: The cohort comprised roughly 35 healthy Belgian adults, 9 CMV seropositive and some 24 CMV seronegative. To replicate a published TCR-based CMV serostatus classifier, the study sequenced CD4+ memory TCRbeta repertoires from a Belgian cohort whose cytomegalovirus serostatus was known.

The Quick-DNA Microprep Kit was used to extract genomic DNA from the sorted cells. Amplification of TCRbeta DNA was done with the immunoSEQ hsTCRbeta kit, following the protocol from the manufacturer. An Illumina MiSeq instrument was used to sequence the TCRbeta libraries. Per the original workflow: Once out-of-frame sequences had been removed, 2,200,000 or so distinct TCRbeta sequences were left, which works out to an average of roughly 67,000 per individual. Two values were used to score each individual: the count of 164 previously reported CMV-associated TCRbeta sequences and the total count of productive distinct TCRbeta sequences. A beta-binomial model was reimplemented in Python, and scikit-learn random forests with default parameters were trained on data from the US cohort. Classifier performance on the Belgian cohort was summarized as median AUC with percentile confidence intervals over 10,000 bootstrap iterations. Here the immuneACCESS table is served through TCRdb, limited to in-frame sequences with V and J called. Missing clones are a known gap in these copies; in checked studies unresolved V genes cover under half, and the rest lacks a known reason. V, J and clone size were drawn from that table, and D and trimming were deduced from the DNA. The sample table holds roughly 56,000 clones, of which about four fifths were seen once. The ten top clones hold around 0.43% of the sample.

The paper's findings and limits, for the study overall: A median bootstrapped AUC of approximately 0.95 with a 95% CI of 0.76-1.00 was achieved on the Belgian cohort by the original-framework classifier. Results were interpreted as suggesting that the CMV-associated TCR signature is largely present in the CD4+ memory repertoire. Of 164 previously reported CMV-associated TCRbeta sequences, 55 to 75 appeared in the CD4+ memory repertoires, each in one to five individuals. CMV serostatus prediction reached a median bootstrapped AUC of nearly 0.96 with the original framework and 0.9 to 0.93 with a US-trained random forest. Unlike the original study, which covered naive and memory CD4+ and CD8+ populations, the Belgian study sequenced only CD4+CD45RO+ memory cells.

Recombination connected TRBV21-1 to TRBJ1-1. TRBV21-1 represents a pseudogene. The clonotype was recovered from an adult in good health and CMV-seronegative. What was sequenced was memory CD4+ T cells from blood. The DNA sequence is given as TGTGCCAGCAGCAAAGACTGGCCGCGGGCTTTCTTT. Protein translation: CASSKDWPRAFF.